The table lists the clone carrying this T cell receptor beta chain with a few counts. The record originates from a study of T-cell reconstitution after alpha-beta-depleted transplantation in children. The TCRbeta library was prepared with unique molecular identifiers. TCRdb reprocessed the PCR reads with MiXCR, giving one entry per CDR3 protein. The profile covers 150,000 to 200,000 distinct CDR3 sequences, with 6% to 7% appearing a single time and about 2.9% taken by the ten largest. This CDR3 region has 16 residues. Unmatched junction bases numbered 10, after V lost 3 bases and J lost 2 bases. Germline V CDR1 and CDR2: SGHTA, FQGNSA.

This material consisted of PBMCs from the stem cell graft donor, taken from the stem cell graft. The TCR comes from a human donor who donated a stem cell graft to a child with Wiskott-Aldrich syndrome. V usage is TRBV7-2 and J usage is TRBJ2-7; 7 bases agree with TRBD2. The CDR3 DNA is TGTGCCAGCAGCTTCCGCCAAGGGGAGGGGCCCTACGAGCAGTACTTC. This codes for CASSFRQGEGPYEQYF.